This is a list of T cell receptor beta chains from one sample in a study of blood T cell repertoires in COVID-19. Libraries were prepared by immunoSEQ multiplex PCR; TCRdb keeps only in-frame clonotypes and omits some of them. The sample comprises 250,000 or so clones, approximately 85% of which are singletons, and around 1.8% rests with the top ten. The sample comprised PBMCs or T cells enriched from blood (not recorded which). These receptors all stem from a woman aged 45 to 65 who had recovered from COVID-19. Each CDR3 is given with its conserved first and last residue. Each record gives: V gene, D gene, J gene, clone size, CDR3 protein, CDR3 DNA. D genes are given only for firm matches. Part of the rows lack a size; the others show once, few, many or a class for expanded clones.

>TRBV5-6|-|TRBJ2-1|-
CASSASLESSYNEQFF
TGTGCCAGCAGCGCCTCTTTAGAGAGCTCCTACAATGAGCAGTTCTTC
>TRBV15|-|TRBJ2-3|once
CATSRGQARTDTQYF
TGTGCCACCAGCAGAGGACAGGCCCGCACAGATACGCAGTATTTT
>TRBV5-5|TRBD2|TRBJ2-1|many
CASRGTSGLNYNEQFF
TGTGCCAGCAGGGGGACTAGCGGACTTAACTACAATGAGCAGTTCTTC
>TRBV11-2|TRBD1|TRBJ1-5|-
CASSQSGTGGNQPQHF
TGTGCCAGCAGCCAGTCCGGGACAGGGGGGAATCAGCCCCAGCATTTT
>TRBV28|-|TRBJ1-1|-
CASSLDGGREAFF
TGTGCCAGCAGCTTAGATGGGGGCAGGGAAGCTTTCTTT
>TRBV28|-|TRBJ1-2|-
CASVGDANYGYTF
TGTGCCAGCGTAGGAGACGCTAACTATGGCTACACCTTC
>TRBV28|TRBD2|TRBJ2-1|-
CASSSGTSRNEQFF
TGTGCCAGCAGTTCCGGGACTAGCCGTAATGAGCAGTTCTTC
>TRBV5-1|-|TRBJ1-1|once
CASSRGAGDLGAEAFF
TGCGCCAGCAGTCGGGGGGCGGGGGACCTAGGGGCTGAAGCTTTCTTT
>TRBV7-2|-|TRBJ2-7|once
CASSLSGARNEQYF
TGTGCCAGCAGCTTATCCGGAGCCCGAAACGAGCAGTACTTC
>TRBV3-1/TRBV3-2|-|TRBJ1-1|-
CASSHTTGTEAFF
TGTGCCAGCAGCCATACCACAGGGACTGAAGCTTTCTTT
>TRBV18|-|TRBJ2-7|-
CASSPLAGEYGEQYF
TGTGCCAGCTCACCATTGGCAGGGGAGTACGGCGAGCAGTACTTC
>TRBV24-1|TRBD1|TRBJ2-5|-
CATSDRGQGMRETQYF
TGTGCCACCAGTGATCGGGGACAGGGGATGCGAGAGACCCAGTACTTC
>TRBV5-1|-|TRBJ1-1|-
CASSLEQGITEAFF
TGCGCCAGCAGCTTGGAACAGGGTATTACTGAAGCTTTCTTT
>TRBV28|-|TRBJ1-2|few
CASSLRPLSYGYTF
TGTGCCAGCAGTTTGAGACCACTATCCTATGGCTACACCTTC
>TRBV21-1|-|TRBJ2-2|-
CASRSTGFIAGVRPSNTGELFF
TGTGCCAGCAGAAGTACAGGTTTTATAGCGGGAGTTAGGCCTTCGAACACCGGGGAGCTGTTTTTT
>TRBV3-1/TRBV3-2|-|TRBJ2-7|-
CASSPGSSYEQYF
TGTGCCAGCAGCCCAGGTAGCTCCTACGAGCAGTACTTC
>TRBV28|TRBD1|TRBJ1-4|-
CASSPTGGLEKLFF
TGTGCCAGCAGCCCAACAGGGGGTCTTGAAAAACTGTTTTTT
>TRBV3-1/TRBV3-2|TRBD1|TRBJ2-7|-
CASSLGQAWGLAYEQYF
TGTGCCAGCAGCCTTGGACAGGCCTGGGGCCTAGCCTACGAGCAGTACTTC
>TRBV30|TRBD1|TRBJ1-4|-
CAWSRGQGSEKLFF
TGTGCCTGGAGTCGCGGACAGGGGTCTGAAAAACTGTTTTTT
>TRBV7-8|TRBD2|TRBJ2-3|-
CASSLEAGVADTQYF
TGTGCCAGCAGCTTAGAAGCGGGAGTCGCAGATACGCAGTATTTT
>TRBV25-1|TRBD2|TRBJ2-3|-
CASSPGGYTDTQYF
TGTGCCAGCAGCCCGGGGGGGTACACAGATACGCAGTATTTT
>TRBV10-3|TRBD1|TRBJ2-7|-
CAIRPGQGYEQYF
TGTGCCATCAGGCCGGGACAGGGATACGAGCAGTACTTC
>TRBV4-1|-|TRBJ2-1|-
CASSQELGGSYNEQFF
TGCGCCAGCAGTCAAGAGCTAGGTGGGTCCTACAATGAGCAGTTCTTC
>TRBV7-8|TRBD2|TRBJ2-1|-
CASSPAYRSGTTYNEQFF
TGTGCCAGCAGCCCAGCCTACCGGTCGGGGACTACGTACAATGAGCAGTTCTTC
>TRBV5-4|TRBD1|TRBJ1-2|-
CASSFGQGPSTNYGYTF
TGTGCCAGCAGCTTTGGACAGGGACCCTCGACTAACTATGGCTACACCTTC
>TRBV3-1/TRBV3-2|-|TRBJ1-1|-
CASSQEGEGRTEAFF
TGTGCCAGCAGCCAAGAAGGGGAGGGGAGGACTGAAGCTTTCTTT
>TRBV28|TRBD1|TRBJ1-1|-
CASSSPGQADIEAFF
TGTGCCAGCAGTTCCCCGGGACAGGCGGATATTGAAGCTTTCTTT
>TRBV7-9|TRBD2|TRBJ2-2|-
CASHTTMTSGNTGELFF
TGTGCCAGCCATACAACCATGACTAGCGGGAACACCGGGGAGCTGTTTTTT
>TRBV28|TRBD2|TRBJ2-4|few
CASSTGLVNIQYF
TGTGCCAGCAGTACCGGACTAGTAAACATTCAGTACTTC
>TRBV28|-|TRBJ1-5|once
CASSFYQPQHF
TGTGCCAGCAGTTTCTATCAGCCCCAGCATTTT
>TRBV19|TRBD1|TRBJ1-1|-
CASSTDRAPSEAFF
TGTGCCAGTAGTACCGACAGGGCCCCCTCTGAAGCTTTCTTT
>TRBV27|TRBD2|TRBJ2-7|-
CASARWASGSREQYF
TGTGCCAGCGCCCGGTGGGCTAGCGGGAGTCGCGAGCAGTACTTC